What follows describes a single T cell receptor beta chain. Assay used: immunoSEQ multiplex PCR; TCRdb lists only in-frame clones, some missing. The table includes roughly 200,000 clones, roughly 86% detected once. Study members were between about 18 and 100 years old and lived in 24 US regions. Categorization into cohorts depended on clinical history that participants reported. This entry comes from a study of blood T cell repertoires in COVID-19. Study as a whole: PBMCs, B-cell-depleted T cells, or T cells provided the cDNA or gDNA that made up the material.

This CDR3 has 14 residues. The germline gives CDR1 LGHDT, CDR2 YNNKEL (reference sequence). The V and J ends lost 3 bases and 3 bases respectively, with 11 bases between them. The gene calls are TRBV3-1 (or the pseudogene TRBV3-2) and TRBJ2-5; possible D gene TRBD1, 6 bases. Sequencing was carried out using PBMCs or T cells enriched from blood (not recorded which). This clonotype originated in a woman between 35 and 50 years old in a cohort exposed to, infected with or recovered from COVID-19 (not recorded which). The CDR3 loop is CASSQLGDKETQYF. The CDR3, as DNA: TGTGCCAGCAGCCAGCTCGGGGACAAAGAGACCCAGTACTTC.